This T cell receptor beta chain was identified during a study of human T cells and chemical hapten exposure. The time point is: patch test 3, about 24 weeks after DPC sensitization. Described treatment: therapeutic diphenylcyclopropenone sensitization with weekly scalp DPC. Unfractionated whole blood yielded the extracted total RNA. This clonotype was seen a handful of times. TCRdb called the RACE reads again in MiXCR, with one record for every CDR3 protein. Among about 97,000 distinct CDR3 sequences listed, around 25% were seen once. The sample in question was whole blood, obtained in connection with sensitization to the hapten diphenylcyclopropenone (DPC). The TCR comes from a man between 35 and 55 years old with alopecia areata. Some clones in this sample may be carry-over from other donors' samples.

CDR3 sequence (DNA): TGTGCCAGCAGTTTACCTAGACTTGGACTCCACTTT. Encoded protein: CASSLPRLGLHF. The chain links TRBV28 to TRBJ1-6; D unclear. Germline V gene lookup returns CDR1 MDHEN and CDR2 SYDVKM. V was cut by 2 bases and J by 16 bases, with 12 bases left in between. This CDR3 is built from 12 residues.